Given below is one T cell receptor (beta chain) in context. Participants' own reports of clinical history determined their cohort assignment. Sequencing used immunoSEQ multiplex PCR; TCRdb keeps in-frame clones, though not all of them. The data show 250,000 to 350,000 clones, about 83% seen once. The record originates from a study of blood T cell repertoires in COVID-19. This CDR3 has 17 amino acids. From germline, CDR1 is SGHTA and CDR2 FQGTGA. Trimming took 4 bases from V and 2 from J; bases not matched to a gene: 5. The TCR originated in a woman between 40 and 50 years old who had recovered from COVID-19. The sequenced sample was PBMCs or T cells enriched from blood (not recorded which). V usage is TRBV7-3 and J usage is TRBJ2-6; 10 bases are a match to TRBD1. The CDR3: CASSSMGTGAGANVLTF. CDR3 sequence (DNA): TGTGCCAGCAGCTCCATGGGGACAGGGGCTGGGGCCAACGTCCTGACTTTC.